A single sample is the source of the 3 T cell receptor beta chains below, sequenced in a study of regulatory T cells in long-lasting Graves disease. The time point denotes: persistent/refractory GD, antithyroid drugs over 5 years with positive TRAb. Following extraction of RNA from PBMCs, that RNA was used to make the TCR library. In building TCR beta libraries, iRepertoire HTBI primers were used together with Arm-PCR of CDR3 regions. TCRdb called the multiplex PCR reads again in MiXCR, with one record for every CDR3 protein. Of 400,000 to 450,000 distinct CDR3 sequences in the sample, less than 25% were seen once. Sequencing was performed on peripheral blood mononuclear cells (PBMCs), taken when the disease was refractory, from a patient treated with antithyroid drugs. These receptors came from a female donor with Graves disease.

This sequence joins TRBV27 and TRBJ1-2; a possible D gene is TRBD1 (5 bases). This CDR3 region has 15 residues. V was trimmed by 2 bases and J by 6 bases, leaving 16 bases between them. Germline V gene data show CDR1 as MNHEY and CDR2 as SMNVEV (reference sequence). This CDR3 is CASSLARQTTDGYTF. The CDR3 region has the DNA TGTGCCAGCAGTTTAGCGAGACAGACGACTGATGGCTACACCTTC.

At least ten counts were recorded for this clonotype. The chain joins TRBV7-3 to TRBJ2-5, with unresolved D. Trimming stripped 5 bases from V and 1 base from J, with 8 bases between. The V gene's germline CDR1 is SGHTA and CDR2 FQGTGA. The CDR3 contains 13 residues. The CDR3 is CASSRHGQETQYF. For the CDR3, the DNA is TGTGCCAGCAGCCGGCATGGCCAAGAGACCCAGTACTTC.

The V gene is TRBV27, the J gene TRBJ2-7, with TRBD2 matching over 8 bases. Germline lookup yields CDR1 MNHEY and CDR2 SMNVEV (reference sequence). This CDR3 region has 13 residues. V was pared by 8 bases and J by 2 bases, with 5 bases of the junction left unmatched. The CDR3 here is CASGRLATYEQYF. Here the CDR3 DNA reads TGTGCCAGCGGGAGACTAGCGACCTACGAGCAGTACTTC.